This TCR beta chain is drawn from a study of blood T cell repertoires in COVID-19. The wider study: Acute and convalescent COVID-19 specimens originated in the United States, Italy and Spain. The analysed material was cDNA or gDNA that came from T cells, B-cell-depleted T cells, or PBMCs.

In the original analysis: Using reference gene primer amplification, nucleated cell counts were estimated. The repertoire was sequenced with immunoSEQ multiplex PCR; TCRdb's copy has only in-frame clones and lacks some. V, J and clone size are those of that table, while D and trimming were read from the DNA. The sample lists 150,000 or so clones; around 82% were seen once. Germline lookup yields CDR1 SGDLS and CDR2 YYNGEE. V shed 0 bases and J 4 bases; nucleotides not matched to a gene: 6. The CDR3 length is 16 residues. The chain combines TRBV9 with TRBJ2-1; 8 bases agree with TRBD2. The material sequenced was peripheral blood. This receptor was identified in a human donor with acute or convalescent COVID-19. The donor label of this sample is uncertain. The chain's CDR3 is CASSVESGGRYNEQFF. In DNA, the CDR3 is TGTGCCAGCAGCGTAGAAAGCGGGGGCCGGTACAATGAGCAGTTCTTC.